The clone carrying this TCR beta chain has a handful of counts. Its antigen is unknown. Measured with immunoSEQ multiplex PCR; TCRdb has only the in-frame clones, and not every one. The table includes approximately 60,000 clones, roughly four fifths detected once. These data are taken from a study of a mutant IDH1 vaccine in newly diagnosed glioma. Study at large: Either 4-6 weeks after radiotherapy alone or alongside temozolomide, vaccination was begun.

V trimming: 5 bases; J trimming: 4 bases; junction bases outside the gene matches: 17. This CDR3 comprises 18 residues. Germline V CDR1 and CDR2: SGHTA, FQGNSA. Whole-study results and caveats: No link was apparently found between pseudoprogression and changes in top peripheral T cell clonotypes.

Time point of the sample: week 47, end of study. Doses comprised 300 ug of mutant IDH1 20-mer peptide each, plus topical imiquimod. The gene calls are TRBV7-2 and TRBJ1-5; 7 bases align to TRBD1. The TCR sequence derives from a man between 25 and 39 years old with glioma. The specimen comprised PBMCs, sampled from a glioma patient whose treatment included an IDH1 peptide vaccine. CDR3 residues: CASSPKGLDRVRNQPQHF. The CDR3 nucleotides are TGTGCCAGCAGCCCCAAGGGGCTCGACAGGGTAAGGAATCAGCCCCAGCATTTT.